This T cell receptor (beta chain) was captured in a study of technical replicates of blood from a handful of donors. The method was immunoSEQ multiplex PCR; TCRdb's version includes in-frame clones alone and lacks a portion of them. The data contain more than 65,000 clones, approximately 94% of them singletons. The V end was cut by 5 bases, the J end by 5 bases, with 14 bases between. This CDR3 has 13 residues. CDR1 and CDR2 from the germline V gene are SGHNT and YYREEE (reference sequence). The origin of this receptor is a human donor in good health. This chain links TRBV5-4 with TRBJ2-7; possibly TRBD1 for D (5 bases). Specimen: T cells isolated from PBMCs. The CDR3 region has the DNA TGTGCCAGCAGACAGGCCGGCAGCCACGAGCAGTACTTC. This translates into CASRQAGSHEQYF.